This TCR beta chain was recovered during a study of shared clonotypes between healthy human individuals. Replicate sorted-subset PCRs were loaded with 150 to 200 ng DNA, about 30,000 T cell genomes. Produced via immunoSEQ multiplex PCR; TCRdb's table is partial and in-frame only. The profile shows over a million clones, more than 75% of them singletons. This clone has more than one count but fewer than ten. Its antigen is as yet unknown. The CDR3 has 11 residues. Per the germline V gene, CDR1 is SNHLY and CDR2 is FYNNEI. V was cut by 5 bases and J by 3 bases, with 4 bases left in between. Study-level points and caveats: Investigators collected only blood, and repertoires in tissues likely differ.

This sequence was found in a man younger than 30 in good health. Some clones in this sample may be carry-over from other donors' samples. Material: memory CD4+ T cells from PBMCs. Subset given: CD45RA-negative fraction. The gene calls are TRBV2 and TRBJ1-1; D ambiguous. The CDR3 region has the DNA TGTGCCAGCAGTTCTGACACTGAAGCTTTCTTT. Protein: CASSSDTEAFF.